These 4 T cell receptor beta chains were all obtained from the same sample, sequenced in a study of blood T cell repertoires in COVID-19. Data came from immunoSEQ multiplex PCR; TCRdb stores just in-frame clones and leaves some out. The sample contains around 200,000 clones, around 80% of which appear only once. Specimen: peripheral blood. These receptors all come from a human donor in a cohort sampled during active COVID-19.

This clone has just one count. The rearrangement links TRBV5-8 to TRBJ1-3, with a possible D match to TRBD1 (6 bases). The CDR3 runs to 14 residues. Germline CDR1 and CDR2: SGHTS and YDEGEE. With 3 bases removed from V and 2 bases from J, the gap between germline ends came to 9 bases. The CDR3 spells CASSSGEAGNTIYF. CDR3 DNA sequence: TGTGCCAGCAGCTCAGGGGAAGCTGGAAACACCATATATTTT.

This sequence joins TRBV19 and TRBJ2-1, with D tentatively TRBD1 (6 bases). Germline V gene lookup returns CDR1 LNHDA and CDR2 SQIVND (reference sequence). The CDR3 has 14 residues. Deletions cut 5 bases from V and 6 bases from J, with 14 bases between. The chain's CDR3 is CASSPSRDINEQFF. The CDR3 bases are TGTGCCAGTAGTCCAAGCCGGGACATCAATGAGCAGTTCTTC. Using reference TRBV19 and TRBJ2-1 for the parts outside the CDR3, the full variable domain is DGGITQSPKYLFRKEGQNVTLSCEQNLNHDAMYWYRQDPGQGLRLIYYSQIVNDFQKGDIAEGYSVSREKKESFPLTVTSAQKNPTAFYLCASSPSRDINEQFFGPGTRLTVL.

The CDR3 bases are TGTGCCAGCAGCCTCTATAGGAGCCCGGGTGAGCAGTACTTC. It encodes CASSLYRSPGEQYF. The J gene is TRBJ2-7, the V gene TRBV27; D remains ambiguous. The CDR3 is 14 residues long. V was trimmed by 6 bases and J by 7 bases, leaving 19 bases between them. CDR1 and CDR2 from the germline V gene are MNHEY and SMNVEV (reference sequence).

This clone has just one count. V usage is TRBV29-1 and J usage is TRBJ1-2, with D maybe TRBD1 (6 bases). This CDR3 contains 14 residues. Trimming removed 0 bases at V and 2 bases at J, with 10 bases between. CDR1 SQVTM and CDR2 ANQGSEA come from the germline V gene. The CDR3 DNA reads as TGCAGCGTTGAAGAGGGTCAGGGGAACTATGGCTACACCTTC. It yields the protein CSVEEGQGNYGYTF. The full variable domain, rest sourced from reference TRBV29-1 and TRBJ1-2, is SAVISQKPSRDICQRGTSLTIQCQVDSQVTMMFWYRQQPGQSLTLIATANQGSEATYESGFVIDKFPISRPNLTFSTLTVSNMSPEDSSIYLCSVEEGQGNYGYTFGSGTRLTVV.